A selection of T cell receptor beta chains follows, all from one sample in a study of blood T cell repertoires in COVID-19. Repertoires were generated with immunoSEQ multiplex PCR, while TCRdb's copy carries only in-frame clones and drops some. The data contain roughly 270,000 clones, approximately 81% of them singletons. Input material: PBMCs or T cells enriched from blood (not recorded which). The receptors stem from a woman aged 50 to 60 who had recovered from COVID-19. Both conserved end residues are part of each CDR3. A D gene is named only where the DNA matches it firmly. Part of the rows lack a size; the others show once, few, many or a class for expanded clones.

j_call: TRBJ2-2
v_call: TRBV4-1
d_call: NA
cdr3_length: 19
clone_size: many
cdr3_aa: CASSQSPLPGPKPPGELFF
cdr3_nt: TGCGCCAGCAGCCAAAGCCCTCTCCCAGGGCCAAAGCCCCCCGGGGAGCTGTTTTTT

j_call: TRBJ1-2
v_call: TRBV19
d_call: NA
cdr3_length: 14
clone_size: NA
cdr3_aa: CASSMQRMGYGYTF
cdr3_nt: TGTGCCAGTAGTATGCAGCGGATGGGGTATGGCTACACCTTC

j_call: TRBJ2-5
v_call: TRBV5-4
d_call: NA
cdr3_length: 14
clone_size: few
cdr3_aa: CASSSGTAEETQYF
cdr3_nt: TGTGCCAGCAGTTCCGGGACTGCTGAGGAGACCCAGTACTTC

j_call: TRBJ1-3
v_call: TRBV10-2
d_call: NA
cdr3_length: 15
clone_size: once
cdr3_aa: CASSESRTGGNTIYF
cdr3_nt: TGCGCCAGCAGTGAGTCGAGAACAGGGGGAAACACCATATATTTT

j_call: TRBJ1-2
v_call: TRBV28
d_call: NA
cdr3_length: 16
clone_size: NA
cdr3_aa: CASSLGVKGHLYGYTF
cdr3_nt: TGTGCCAGCAGTTTGGGAGTAAAGGGACACCTCTATGGCTACACCTTC

j_call: TRBJ1-2
v_call: TRBV5-1
d_call: TRBD1
cdr3_length: 15
clone_size: once
cdr3_aa: CASSLAGGEQSGYTF
cdr3_nt: TGCGCCAGCAGCTTGGCAGGGGGCGAGCAATCTGGCTACACCTTC

j_call: TRBJ2-6
v_call: TRBV2
d_call: TRBD2
cdr3_length: 17
clone_size: NA
cdr3_aa: CASRRLAVHSGANVLTF
cdr3_nt: TGTGCCAGCAGGCGGCTAGCGGTTCACTCTGGGGCCAACGTCCTGACTTTC

j_call: TRBJ1-6
v_call: TRBV5-4
d_call: NA
cdr3_length: 14
clone_size: NA
cdr3_aa: CASSLKTANSPLHF
cdr3_nt: TGTGCCAGCAGCTTGAAGACAGCCAATTCACCCCTCCACTTT

j_call: TRBJ2-2
v_call: TRBV7-2
d_call: TRBD2
cdr3_length: 17
clone_size: NA
cdr3_aa: CASSLMPTSGSTGELFF
cdr3_nt: TGTGCCAGCAGCTTAATGCCCACTAGCGGGAGCACCGGGGAGCTGTTTTTT

j_call: TRBJ1-6
v_call: TRBV28
d_call: TRBD1
cdr3_length: 14
clone_size: many
cdr3_aa: CASSFTGDNSPLHF
cdr3_nt: TGTGCCAGCAGTTTTACAGGGGATAATTCACCCCTCCACTTT

j_call: TRBJ1-4
v_call: TRBV15
d_call: NA
cdr3_length: 15
clone_size: NA
cdr3_aa: CATSRVFPAGEKLFF
cdr3_nt: TGTGCCACCAGCAGAGTTTTTCCGGCCGGGGAAAAACTGTTTTTT

j_call: TRBJ2-7
v_call: TRBV3-1/TRBV3-2
d_call: TRBD2
cdr3_length: 15
clone_size: NA
cdr3_aa: CASSSTSGGSYEQYF
cdr3_nt: TGTGCCAGCAGCTCAACTAGCGGGGGTTCCTACGAGCAGTACTTC

j_call: TRBJ1-2
v_call: TRBV30
d_call: NA
cdr3_length: 13
clone_size: NA
cdr3_aa: CAWSVQRGYGYTF
cdr3_nt: TGTGCCTGGAGTGTACAAAGGGGTTATGGCTACACCTTC

j_call: TRBJ2-3
v_call: TRBV7-3
d_call: NA
cdr3_length: 14
clone_size: NA
cdr3_aa: CASSLNLGADTQYF
cdr3_nt: TGTGCCAGCAGCCTCAATTTGGGGGCCGATACGCAGTATTTT

j_call: TRBJ1-5
v_call: TRBV19
d_call: NA
cdr3_length: 13
clone_size: once
cdr3_aa: CASSAGRDQPQHF
cdr3_nt: TGTGCCAGTAGTGCCGGGAGGGATCAGCCCCAGCATTTT